The T cell receptor beta chain described here comes from a study of control samples from healthy donors and cancer patients. This clone was observed a few times. Germline V gives CDR1 GTSNPN, CDR2 SVGIG (reference sequence). This CDR3 is 11 amino acids long. Trimming stripped 4 bases from V and 6 bases from J, with 9 bases between. This table comes from immunoSEQ multiplex PCR, and its TCRdb copy is limited to in-frame clones, with some not included. Among some 120,000 clones listed, around nine tenths were seen once. This chain uses TRBV30 with TRBJ1-2; D is perhaps TRBD1 (6 bases). The sequenced sample consisted of blood. The TCR originated in a man aged 25-40 years in good health. The CDR3, as DNA: TGTGCCTGGAAGACAGGCCATGGCTACACCTTC. Protein: CAWKTGHGYTF.